Below, 31 T cell receptor beta chains from the same sample are listed, as sequenced in a study of metastatic and nonmetastatic thyroid tumors (dated by TCRdb to the early 2020s). Library prep was done by PCR. TCRdb shows the sequencer as Illumina HiSeq 4000. In-frame beta chains were kept once TCRdb had trimmed the public reads at Q25 with fastp and called clones with MiXCR. The table for this sample lists fewer than 40,000 clones; 20% to 25% of them were counted only once. The ten largest clones add up to 9% to 10% of the sample. Before undergoing thyroid surgery, none of the patients had been given any kind of treatment. Sequencing input: blood. These receptors were collected from a female donor with papillary thyroid cancer or a benign thyroid nodule (not recorded which). Some clones in this sample may be carry-over from other donors' samples.

This clone was picked up many times. The chain joins TRBV5-1 to TRBJ1-1; D unclear. This CDR3 has 13 amino acids. The V gene's germline CDR1 is SGHRS and CDR2 YFSETQ. V was shortened by 4 bases and J by 0 bases, with 7 bases between the two germline ends. Here the CDR3 reads CASSPVMNTEAFF. In DNA form, the CDR3 reads TGCGCCAGCAGCCCCGTCATGAACACTGAAGCTTTCTTT.

This clone was seen at least ten times. The rearrangement links TRBV18 to TRBJ2-2, with D maybe TRBD2 (6 bases). Trimming removed 6 bases from V and 6 bases from J, with 14 bases in between. The CDR3 is 14 residues long. CDR1 KGHSH and CDR2 LQKENI come from the germline V gene. CDR3 sequence (DNA): TGTGCCAGCTCCGCGGGGAGAGAACCCGGGGAGCTGTTTTTT. Translated: CASSAGREPGELFF.

In this sample, this clone turned up many times. This chain connects TRBV30 to TRBJ2-3; no firm D call. The CDR3 is 13 residues long. The germline gives CDR1 GTSNPN, CDR2 SVGIG (reference sequence). V dropped 5 bases and J dropped 2 bases, with 11 bases sitting between them. This CDR3 reads CAWAGLLTDTQYF. The DNA for the CDR3 is TGTGCCTGGGCCGGGTTGCTCACAGATACGCAGTATTTT.

This clone was observed at least ten times. This chain connects TRBV18 to TRBJ2-7; weak D call: TRBD1 (6 bases). Trimming removed 4 bases from V and 1 base from J, with 11 bases in between. CDR1 is KGHSH, CDR2 LQKENI, per germline. CDR3 length: 14 amino acids. The CDR3 region has the DNA TGTGCCAGCTCACGCTTACAGGGTTCCTACGAGCAGTACTTC. Encoded protein: CASSRLQGSYEQYF.

This clone was found many times. The chain is built from TRBV20-1 and TRBJ2-1; D not resolved. There are 14 residues in the CDR3. Looked up from germline, CDR1 is DFQATT and CDR2 is SNEGSKA (reference sequence). The V gene lost 6 bases and the J gene lost 7 bases, with 19 bases spanning the gap. In DNA form, the CDR3 reads TGCAGTGCAACGACTCCTCATCCTCTTAATGAGCAGTTCTTC. Translating it yields CSATTPHPLNEQFF.

The chain recombines TRBV15 with TRBJ1-6, with D hard to call. Looked up from germline, CDR1 is LNHNV and CDR2 is YYDKDF (reference sequence). The CDR3 extends over 19 amino acids. The V and J ends lost 4 bases and 14 bases respectively, with 33 bases between them. This CDR3 reads CATSKTAPLPLGMWVTLHF. Here the CDR3 DNA reads TGTGCCACCAGCAAGACTGCCCCCCTCCCCCTGGGGATGTGGGTCACCCTCCACTTT.

Note on this clone: One junction end does not reproduce the germline sequence, and a read error may be involved. The gene calls are TRBV6-1 and TRBJ1-1; 7 nucleotides align to TRBD1. The CDR3 runs 15 residues. The germline V gene encodes CDR1 MNHNS and CDR2 SASEGT. CDR3 bases: TGTGCCAGCAGTGAAGCCCCGGGACAGCACACTTACGCATACTTT. Its translation: CASSEAPGQHTYAYF.

This clone was picked up many times. J is TRBJ2-7 and V is TRBV20-1; possible D gene TRBD1, 5 bases. Trimming removed 4 bases from V and 3 bases from J, with 10 bases in between. The CDR3 sequence is 12 residues long. Germline V CDR1 and CDR2: DFQATT, SNEGSKA (reference sequence). Written as DNA, the CDR3 is TGCAGTGCTATGGGGCTGGGCTACGAGCAGTACTTC. Translated, it gives CSAMGLGYEQYF.

CDR3 sequence (DNA): TGTGCCACCCCCAGTTGGTTCTTC. Protein sequence: CATPSWFF. The chain couples TRBV15 to TRBJ2-1; D uncertain. V lost 8 bases and J 15 bases, leaving 8 bases between the germline ends. Germline V gives CDR1 LNHNV, CDR2 YYDKDF (reference sequence). The CDR3 runs to 8 residues. Drawing the rest from reference TRBV15 and TRBJ2-1, the complete variable domain is DAMVIQNPRYQVTQFGKPVTLSCSQTLNHNVMYWYQQKSSQAPKLLFHYYDKDFNNEADTPDNFQSRRPNTSFCFLDIRSPGLGDTAMYLCATPSWFFGPGTRLTVL.

This clone was detected many times. The rearrangement joins TRBV20-1 to TRBJ1-1, with D unresolved. CDR3 length equals 12 residues. The germline V gene has CDR1 DFQATT and CDR2 SNEGSKA (reference sequence). V gave up 5 bases and J gave up 5 bases, with 12 bases separating them. CDR3: CSAYGEGTEAFF. The CDR3 DNA is TGCAGTGCTTATGGCGAGGGTACTGAAGCTTTCTTT.

This clone was counted a few times. This specimen includes other DNA sequences encoding the same CDR3. The chain carries TRBV28 and TRBJ1-2, with D hard to call. Germline CDR1 and CDR2: MDHEN and SYDVKM. The CDR3 has 14 amino acids. Trimming shortened V by 7 bases and J by 7 bases, and 19 bases separated the two germline ends. The CDR3 sequence is CASIPAGSRLGYTF. In nucleotides, the CDR3 is TGTGCCAGCATCCCTGCTGGCTCTCGTCTTGGCTACACCTTC.

This clone was seen at least ten times. The V call is TRBV11-1, the J call TRBJ2-5, with D perhaps TRBD1 or TRBD2 (6 bases each). This CDR3 has 18 residues. V dropped 1 base and J dropped 1 base, with 19 bases sitting between them. The germline gives CDR1 SGHAT, CDR2 FQDESV (reference sequence). CDR3 loop: CASSLGVGGRGPQETQYF. For the CDR3, the DNA is TGTGCCAGCAGCTTAGGTGTGGGGGGCAGAGGGCCCCAAGAGACCCAGTACTTC.

This chain uses TRBV4-3 with TRBJ2-1; 7 positions match TRBD2. Germline V lookup: CDR1 LGHNA, CDR2 YSLEER. V dropped 9 bases and J dropped 4; count of bases not matched to a gene: 12. CDR3 size: 15 residues. CDR3 region: CARRQDRRGYNEQFF. CDR3 sequence (DNA): TGCGCCAGAAGACAAGATAGGCGGGGGTACAATGAGCAGTTCTTC.

Details on this clone: Mismatch with germline at one junction end may stem from a read error. The chain joins TRBV5-1 to TRBJ1-3; unclear D gene. This CDR3 has 14 residues. Germline CDR1 SGHRS, CDR2 YFSETQ. Here the CDR3 DNA reads TGCGACAGCAGCGGTGCCAGCTCTGGAAACACGATATATTTT. Translating it yields CDSSGASSGNTIYF.

This clone counts as medium-sized. The CDR3 region is CASSSWLAYNSPLHF. The DNA of the CDR3 is TGTGCCAGCAGTTCGTGGCTAGCCTATAATTCACCCCTCCACTTT. This chain joins TRBV6-1 and TRBJ1-6; no clear D gene. CDR1 MNHNS and CDR2 SASEGT come from the germline V gene. The CDR3 loop spans 15 amino acids. V was pared by 5 bases and J by 2 bases, with 10 bases between.

In this sample, this clone turned up a few times. The CDR3 end shows no conserved phenylalanine or tryptophan, and so a read error is likely. In the same sample, other DNA sequences code for this CDR3. DNA of the CDR3: TGTGCCAGCTCACTAGGGTTCGGGGCCAACGTCCTGACTTCC. Translating it yields CASSLGFGANVLTS. This chain links TRBV18 with TRBJ2-6, with unresolved D. Germline CDR1 and CDR2: KGHSH and LQKENI. The CDR3 is 14 residues long. V lost 4 bases to trimming and J lost 4 bases, with 8 bases between them.

This rearrangement joins TRBV18 to TRBJ2-4; 9 nucleotides agree with TRBD1. The ends lost 9 bases at V and 4 bases at J; junction bases unmatched: 7. The CDR3 loop spans 14 amino acids. Germline lookup yields CDR1 KGHSH and CDR2 LQKENI. In nucleotides, the CDR3 is TGTGCCAGATCATCCGGGACAGGGAAAAACATTCAGTACTTC. Residues: CARSSGTGKNIQYF. Combining the CDR3 with reference TRBV18 and TRBJ2-4 gives the whole variable domain NAGVMQNPRHLVRRRGQEARLRCSPMKGHSHVYWYRQLPEEGLKFMVYLQKENIIDESGMPKERFSAEFPKEGPSILRIQQVVRGDSAAYFCARSSGTGKNIQYFGAGTRLSVL.

This clone was found many times. The J gene is TRBJ2-7, the V gene TRBV11-2, with D perhaps assigned TRBD1 or TRBD2 (5 bases each). There are 13 residues in the CDR3. Germline V CDR1 and CDR2: SGHAT, FQNNGV. The germline V and J ends were trimmed by 7 bases and 7 bases, with 17 bases remaining between them. CDR3 DNA: TGTGCCAGCAACCCAGGGAGTGCGAGGGAGCAGTACTTC. Translation gives CASNPGSAREQYF. Together with reference TRBV11-2 and TRBJ2-7, the CDR3 gives the full variable domain: EAGVAQSPRYKIIEKRQSVAFWCNPISGHATLYWYQQILGQGPKLLIQFQNNGVVDDSQLPKDRFSAERLKGVDSTLKIQPAKLEDSAVYLCASNPGSAREQYFGPGTRLTVT.

A word on this clone: Lacking the conserved final phenylalanine or tryptophan, this CDR3 likely reflects a read error. This chain connects TRBV28 to TRBJ1-6; D is ambiguous. The CDR3 consists of 14 residues. Germline values: CDR1 MDHEN, CDR2 SYDVKM. CDR3 amino acids: CASSFVQSNSTLHS. The CDR3, as DNA: TGTGCCAGCAGTTTCGTGCAGTCGAATTCAACCCTCCACTCT.

The gene calls are TRBV6-1 and TRBJ2-1; no clear D. V was trimmed by 6 bases and J by 6 bases, leaving 12 bases between them. From germline, CDR1 is MNHNS and CDR2 SASEGT. CDR3 length: 13 amino acids. DNA for the CDR3: TGTGCCAGCAGCCACCCCACCCCCAATGAGCAGTTCTTC. Translation gives CASSHPTPNEQFF.

Details on this clone: A junction boundary mismatches the germline segment, possibly from a read error. Here the CDR3 reads CSSRDRASGGEQYF. The DNA of the CDR3 is TGCAGTTCTAGAGATCGGGCTAGCGGGGGCGAGCAGTACTTC. The V and J genes are TRBV20-1 and TRBJ2-7, with 10 bases fitting TRBD2. CDR3 length equals 14 residues. From germline, CDR1 is DFQATT and CDR2 SNEGSKA (reference sequence).

This clone came up many times. The genes are TRBV20-1 and TRBJ1-2; 11 nucleotides line up with TRBD1. After removal of 6 bases from V and 7 bases from J, the junction contained 4 bases not matched to a gene. Germline loops: CDR1 DFQATT, CDR2 SNEGSKA (reference sequence). The CDR3 length is 12 residues. The CDR3 reads CSAGQGASGYTF. CDR3 sequence (DNA): TGCAGTGCCGGACAGGGGGCAAGTGGCTACACCTTC.

The genes are TRBV24-1 and TRBJ2-1, with 10 positions matching TRBD1. The trim removed 3 bases at V and 5 bases at J, leaving 3 bases unmatched. Per the germline V gene, CDR1 is KGHDR and CDR2 is SFDVKD. CDR3 length: 15 amino acids. The chain's CDR3 is CATSDRQGAHNEQFF. The CDR3 DNA is TGTGCCACCAGTGATCGACAGGGGGCGCACAATGAGCAGTTCTTC.

Concerning this clone: Its ends do not fully match the called genes, so a read error is possible. V is TRBV7-6 and J is TRBJ2-1; TRBD2 is a possible D gene (5 bases). This CDR3 spans 16 amino acids. Germline assignment: CDR1 SGHVS and CDR2 FNYEAQ. The CDR3 sequence is CASSSTNSVAYNEQFF. DNA for the CDR3: TGTGCTAGCAGCTCAACGAATAGCGTGGCCTACAATGAGCAGTTCTTC.

The chain uses TRBV7-2 and TRBJ2-3; the D gene is possibly TRBD2 (6 bases). CDR1 is SGHTA and CDR2 is FQGNSA in the germline V gene. Trimming removed 7 bases at V and 0 bases at J, with 14 bases between. The length of the CDR3 is 15 residues. As DNA, the CDR3 is TGTGCCAGCAACATGGGACTTCTTAGCACAGATACGCAGTATTTT. Encoded protein: CASNMGLLSTDTQYF.

This clone was counted between two and nine times. The chain uses TRBV10-3 and TRBJ2-7; D possibly uses TRBD1 or TRBD2 (6 bases each). This CDR3 has 12 amino acids. Per the germline V gene, CDR1 is ENHRY and CDR2 is SYGVKD. For the CDR3, the DNA is TGTGCATCGGGGGCAGAGGGCCAAGAGCAGTACTTC. The encoded protein is CASGAEGQEQYF.

The rearrangement joins TRBV27 to TRBJ2-3; D possibly uses TRBD1 or TRBD2 (5 bases each). The germline V and J ends were trimmed by 0 bases and 9 bases, with 10 bases remaining between them. The CDR3 runs 13 residues. Germline V gives CDR1 MNHEY, CDR2 SMNVEV (reference sequence). The CDR3 loop is CASSLSGDLTQYF. The CDR3 DNA is TGTGCCAGCAGTTTATCGGGGGATCTAACGCAGTATTTT.

This sequence joins TRBV30 and TRBJ2-7; the D gene is possibly TRBD2 (6 bases). This CDR3 region has 14 residues. V lost 5 bases and J 4 bases, leaving 18 bases between the germline ends. In germline, CDR1 is GTSNPN, CDR2 SVGIG (reference sequence). This CDR3 reads CAWEVRAGRYEQYF. In nucleotides, the CDR3 is TGTGCCTGGGAGGTGCGGGCGGGACGATACGAGCAGTACTTC.

This clone was observed a few times. The junction does not match germline at one end; this may be a read error. The genes are TRBV6-2 or TRBV6-3 and TRBJ2-5, with D possibly being TRBD1 (6 bases). CDR1 MNHEY and CDR2 SVGEGT come from the germline V gene. The CDR3 runs 15 residues. The CDR3 sequence: CASSYFGTTEESQYF. CDR3 nucleotides: TGTGCCAGCAGTTACTTCGGGACAACAGAAGAGTCCCAGTACTTC.

At least ten counts were recorded for this clone. The chain couples TRBV27 to TRBJ2-2; 7 bases fit TRBD1. The germline gives CDR1 MNHEY, CDR2 SMNVEV (reference sequence). The CDR3 loop spans 14 amino acids. J was trimmed by 1 base and V by 7 bases; bases with no gene match: 3. CDR3 in amino acids: CASTRTGNTGELFF. CDR3 nucleotide sequence: TGTGCCAGCACAAGGACAGGGAACACCGGGGAGCTGTTTTTT.

Within the sample, this clone is medium-sized. The V and J genes are TRBV2 and TRBJ2-7; D remains unclear. Trimming stripped 7 bases from V and 3 bases from J, with 10 bases between. This CDR3 is 12 amino acids long. CDR1 and CDR2 (germline): SNHLY, FYNNEI. The CDR3 reads CASNRPSYEQYF. CDR3 nucleotides: TGTGCCAGCAACCGACCGAGCTACGAGCAGTACTTC.